A selection of T cell receptor beta chains follows, all from one sample in a study of radiation and T cells in renal cell carcinoma. Method: immunoSEQ multiplex PCR; TCRdb's copy keeps in-frame clones and lacks some. The data show some 44,000 clones, about 84% seen once. The sequenced sample was blood, obtained from a patient whose treatment included radiotherapy and nephrectomy. The receptors here all came from a woman between 65 and 79 years old with renal cell carcinoma. Both conserved end residues are part of each CDR3. The D gene is left open where the match is weak. Rows give clone size only sometimes, using once, few, many, or a class for an expanded clone.

J: TRBJ2-2; D: .; V: TRBV14; size: few; CDR3: CASSQVRGRRGGPHTGELFF; DNA: TGTGCCAGCAGCCAAGTCAGGGGCCGCAGGGGAGGGCCTCACACCGGGGAGCTGTTTTTT
J: TRBJ2-7; D: TRBD2; V: TRBV6-6; size: .; CDR3: CASSYLSTSDEQYF; DNA: TGTGCCAGCAGTTACCTCTCTACTAGCGACGAGCAGTACTTC
J: TRBJ1-2; D: TRBD1; V: TRBV25-1; size: .; CDR3: CASSERGTGGSYGYTF; DNA: TGTGCCAGCAGTGAAAGAGGGACAGGGGGTTCCTATGGCTACACCTTC
J: TRBJ2-7; D: TRBD1; V: TRBV4-2; size: .; CDR3: CASSQDMGQGYEQYF; DNA: TGTGCCAGCAGCCAAGATATGGGACAGGGCTACGAGCAGTACTTC
J: TRBJ1-4; D: .; V: TRBV5-1; size: .; CDR3: CASSYKGAATNEKLFF; DNA: TGCGCCAGCAGCTATAAAGGGGCTGCAACTAATGAAAAACTGTTTTTT
J: TRBJ2-3; D: .; V: TRBV10-3; size: .; CDR3: CAITGGGLTDTQYF; DNA: TGTGCCATCACGGGAGGGGGCCTCACAGATACGCAGTATTTT
J: TRBJ2-2; D: .; V: TRBV7-6; size: few; CDR3: CASSLEAQGDGTGELFF; DNA: TGTGCCAGCAGCCTAGAGGCACAGGGAGATGGTACCGGGGAGCTGTTTTTT
J: TRBJ2-3; D: .; V: TRBV6-1; size: .; CDR3: CASTAGDTQYF; DNA: TGTGCCAGCACCGCCGGGGATACGCAGTATTTT
J: TRBJ1-1; D: TRBD1; V: TRBV7-9; size: .; CDR3: CATRDRVNTEAFF; DNA: TGTGCCACCAGGGACAGGGTGAACACTGAAGCTTTCTTT
J: TRBJ2-7; D: .; V: TRBV10-1; size: .; CDR3: CASSDFRESSYEQYF; DNA: TGCGCCAGCAGTGATTTCAGGGAGAGCTCCTACGAGCAGTACTTC
J: TRBJ1-1; D: .; V: TRBV19; size: .; CDR3: CASSIGGAAGNTEAFF; DNA: TGTGCCAGTAGTATTGGGGGAGCAGCCGGTAACACTGAAGCTTTCTTT
J: TRBJ1-2; D: .; V: TRBV30; size: .; CDR3: CAWSLGMSNYGYTF; DNA: TGTGCCTGGAGTCTCGGGATGTCTAACTATGGCTACACCTTC
J: TRBJ1-1; D: .; V: TRBV5-1; size: .; CDR3: CASSLSIGGRNTEAFF; DNA: TGCGCCAGCAGCCTAAGTATCGGGGGACGGAACACTGAAGCTTTCTTT
J: TRBJ2-7; D: .; V: TRBV27; size: few; CDR3: CASSLSLASPYEQYF; DNA: TGTGCCAGCAGTTTATCCCTAGCTTCCCCCTACGAGCAGTACTTC
J: TRBJ2-2; D: .; V: TRBV11-2; size: .; CDR3: CASSPPGELFF; DNA: TGTGCCAGCAGCCCCCCCGGGGAGCTGTTTTTT
J: TRBJ1-1; D: .; V: TRBV19; size: .; CDR3: CAVLRDNTEAFF; DNA: TGTGCCGTTCTCAGGGACAACACTGAAGCTTTCTTT
J: TRBJ2-7; D: .; V: TRBV6-5; size: .; CDR3: CASSYSAGGTYEQYF; DNA: TGTGCCAGCAGTTACTCGGCCGGGGGAACCTACGAGCAGTACTTC
J: TRBJ2-2; D: .; V: TRBV2; size: .; CDR3: CASRVRTDNTGELFF; DNA: TGTGCCAGCCGGGTTCGGACAGACAACACCGGGGAGCTGTTTTTT
J: TRBJ2-7; D: TRBD1; V: TRBV6-5; size: .; CDR3: CASSFRDRGHYEQYF; DNA: TGTGCCAGCAGTTTCCGGGACAGGGGACACTACGAGCAGTACTTC
J: TRBJ2-5; D: .; V: TRBV20-1; size: .; CDR3: CSAGYMETQYF; DNA: TGCAGTGCTGGTTACATGGAGACCCAGTACTTC
J: TRBJ1-3; D: .; V: TRBV7-8; size: .; CDR3: CASSLAAGLISGNTIYF; DNA: TGTGCCAGCAGCTTAGCGGCCGGACTGATTTCTGGAAACACCATATATTTT
J: TRBJ2-5; D: TRBD2; V: TRBV18; size: .; CDR3: CASSPLLARQETQYF; DNA: TGTGCCAGCTCACCCCTACTAGCGCGCCAAGAGACCCAGTACTTC
J: TRBJ1-5; D: .; V: TRBV30; size: .; CDR3: CAWSRQGTQPQHF; DNA: TGTGCCTGGAGTCGCCAGGGAACTCAGCCCCAGCATTTT
J: TRBJ2-7; D: .; V: TRBV7-9; size: .; CDR3: CASSLGAPAAAYEQYF; DNA: TGTGCCAGCAGCCTAGGAGCCCCAGCAGCGGCCTACGAGCAGTACTTC
J: TRBJ2-3; D: TRBD2; V: TRBV11-2; size: .; CDR3: CASSLSGRAVADTQYF; DNA: TGTGCCAGCAGCCTTTCCGGGAGGGCGGTAGCAGATACGCAGTATTTT
J: TRBJ2-3; D: .; V: TRBV7-9; size: .; CDR3: CASTSPRDLGTDTQYF; DNA: TGTGCCAGCACCTCTCCCCGGGACTTGGGGACAGATACGCAGTATTTT
J: TRBJ2-7; D: TRBD1; V: TRBV6-4; size: .; CDR3: CASSPTGAGEQYF; DNA: TGTGCCAGCAGTCCGACAGGGGCGGGGGAGCAGTACTTC
J: TRBJ1-2; D: .; V: TRBV7-8; size: few; CDR3: CASSLGPGYGYTF; DNA: TGTGCCAGCAGCTTAGGTCCCGGGTATGGCTACACCTTC
J: TRBJ1-2; D: .; V: TRBV7-9; size: .; CDR3: CASSLGEERGYTF; DNA: TGTGCCAGCAGCTTAGGAGAGGAGCGCGGCTACACCTTC
J: TRBJ1-2; D: TRBD1; V: TRBV25-1; size: .; CDR3: CASSEWAGQGSNYGYTF; DNA: TGTGCCAGCAGTGAATGGGCGGGACAGGGATCGAACTATGGCTACACCTTC
J: TRBJ2-5; D: TRBD1; V: TRBV10-3; size: .; CDR3: CASNSGTGDQETQYF; DNA: TGTGCCTCAAACTCCGGGACAGGGGACCAAGAGACCCAGTACTTC
J: TRBJ1-4; D: .; V: TRBV29-1; size: .; CDR3: CSVGETNEKLFF; DNA: TGCAGCGTTGGTGAGACTAATGAAAAACTGTTTTTT
J: TRBJ1-2; D: TRBD1; V: TRBV7-9; size: few; CDR3: CASSRLGTGDHGYTF; DNA: TGTGCCAGCAGCCGCCTAGGGACAGGGGACCATGGCTACACCTTC
J: TRBJ2-1; D: .; V: TRBV7-9; size: .; CDR3: CASSPSVRVYNEQFF; DNA: TGTGCCAGCAGCCCCTCGGTAAGGGTCTACAATGAGCAGTTCTTC
J: TRBJ1-1; D: .; V: TRBV6-5; size: .; CDR3: CASSYSSRTFSAFF; DNA: TGTGCCAGCAGTTACTCCTCACGGACCTTTTCTGCTTTCTTT
J: TRBJ1-1; D: .; V: TRBV7-9; size: .; CDR3: CASSLSFMNTEAFF; DNA: TGTGCCAGCAGCTTATCCTTTATGAACACTGAAGCTTTCTTT
J: TRBJ2-3; D: .; V: TRBV2; size: .; CDR3: CASNSATDTQYF; DNA: TGTGCCAGCAACAGCGCGACAGATACGCAGTATTTT
J: TRBJ1-6; D: .; V: TRBV6-5; size: few; CDR3: CASQRGGTRNSPLHF; DNA: TGTGCCAGCCAAAGAGGGGGTACGCGAAATTCACCCCTCCACTTT
J: TRBJ2-3; D: TRBD1; V: TRBV7-3; size: .; CDR3: CASSRDRAGDTQYF; DNA: TGTGCCAGCAGCCGGGACAGGGCTGGAGATACGCAGTATTTT
J: TRBJ2-7; D: .; V: TRBV6-5; size: few; CDR3: CASSYSGQEPYEQYF; DNA: TGTGCCAGCAGTTACTCGGGACAAGAGCCCTACGAGCAGTACTTC
J: TRBJ2-1; D: .; V: TRBV5-6; size: .; CDR3: CANSLASGEQFF; DNA: TGTGCCAACAGCTTGGCCAGTGGGGAGCAGTTCTTC
J: TRBJ1-5; D: .; V: TRBV19; size: .; CDR3: CASRPPGVNQPQHF; DNA: TGTGCCAGTAGACCTCCCGGGGTAAATCAGCCCCAGCATTTT
J: TRBJ1-3; D: .; V: TRBV9; size: .; CDR3: CASSVGQSGNTIYF; DNA: TGTGCCAGCAGCGTAGGACAGTCTGGAAACACCATATATTTT
J: TRBJ2-2; D: .; V: TRBV14; size: .; CDR3: CASSQEIGRNTGELFF; DNA: TGTGCCAGCAGCCAAGAAATAGGGAGGAACACCGGGGAGCTGTTTTTT
J: TRBJ2-1; D: .; V: TRBV7-9; size: once; CDR3: CASSGDLNEQFF; DNA: TGTGCCAGCAGCGGAGATCTGAATGAGCAGTTCTTC
J: TRBJ2-7; D: TRBD1; V: TRBV4-2; size: .; CDR3: CASSPGQGTYEQYF; DNA: TGTGCCAGCAGCCCTGGACAGGGCACCTACGAGCAGTACTTC
J: TRBJ2-1; D: .; V: TRBV12-5; size: once; CDR3: CASGLVRQGYNEQFF; DNA: TGTGCTAGTGGTTTGGTACGGCAGGGGTACAATGAGCAGTTCTTC